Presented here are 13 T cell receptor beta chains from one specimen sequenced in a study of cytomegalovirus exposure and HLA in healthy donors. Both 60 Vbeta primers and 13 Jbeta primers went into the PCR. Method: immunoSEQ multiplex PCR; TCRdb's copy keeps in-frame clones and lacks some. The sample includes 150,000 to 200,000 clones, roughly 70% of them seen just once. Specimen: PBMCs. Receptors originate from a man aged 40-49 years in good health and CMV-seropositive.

CDR3 DNA: TGCGCCAGCAGCCTGGACAGGGGGCGTCAGCCCCAGCATTTT. Protein: CASSLDRGRQPQHF. The chain has TRBV4-3 and TRBJ1-5; 11 bases agree with TRBD1. Germline trimming cut 4 bases from V and 6 bases from J; bases unmatched to any gene: 2. This CDR3 comprises 14 residues. Germline lookup yields CDR1 LGHNA and CDR2 YSLEER.

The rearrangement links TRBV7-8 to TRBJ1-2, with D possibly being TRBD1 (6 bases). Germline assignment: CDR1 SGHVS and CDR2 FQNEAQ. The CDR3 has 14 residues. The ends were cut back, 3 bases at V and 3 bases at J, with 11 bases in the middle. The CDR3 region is CASSFEEGDYGYTF. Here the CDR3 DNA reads TGTGCCAGCAGCTTCGAAGAGGGGGACTATGGCTACACCTTC.

The CDR3 spells CASSGRGHEPGETQYF. CDR3 nucleotides: TGTGCCAGTAGTGGTCGAGGCCATGAGCCTGGGGAGACCCAGTACTTC. The V call is TRBV19, the J call TRBJ2-5; D unclear. V was trimmed by 5 bases and J by 5 bases, leaving 21 bases between them. Germline V gene data show CDR1 as LNHDA and CDR2 as SQIVND (reference sequence). This CDR3 has 16 residues.

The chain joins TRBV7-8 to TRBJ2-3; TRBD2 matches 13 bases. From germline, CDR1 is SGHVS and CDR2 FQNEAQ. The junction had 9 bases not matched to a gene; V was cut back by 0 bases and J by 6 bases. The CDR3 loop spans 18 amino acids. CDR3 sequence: CASSLARMTSGGRDTQYF. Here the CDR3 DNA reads TGTGCCAGCAGCTTAGCGCGGATGACTAGCGGGGGGCGGGATACGCAGTATTTT.

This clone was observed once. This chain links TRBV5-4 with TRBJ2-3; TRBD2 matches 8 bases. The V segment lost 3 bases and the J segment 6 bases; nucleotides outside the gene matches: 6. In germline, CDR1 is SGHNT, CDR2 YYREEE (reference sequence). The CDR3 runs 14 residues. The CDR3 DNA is TGTGCCAGCAGCTCCGGGGGGGCGATGGATACGCAGTATTTT. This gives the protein CASSSGGAMDTQYF. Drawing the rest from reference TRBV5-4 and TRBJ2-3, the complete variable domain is ETGVTQSPTHLIKTRGQQVTLRCSSQSGHNTVSWYQQALGQGPQFIFQYYREEENGRGNFPPRFSGLQFPNYSSELNVNALELDDSALYLCASSSGGAMDTQYFGPGTRLTVL.

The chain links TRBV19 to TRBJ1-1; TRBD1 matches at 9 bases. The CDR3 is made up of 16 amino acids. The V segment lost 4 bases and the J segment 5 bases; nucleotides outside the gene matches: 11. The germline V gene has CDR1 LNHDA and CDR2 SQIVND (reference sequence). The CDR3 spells CASSKTGGNIWTEAFF. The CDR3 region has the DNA TGTGCCAGTAGTAAGACAGGGGGAAATATATGGACTGAAGCTTTCTTT. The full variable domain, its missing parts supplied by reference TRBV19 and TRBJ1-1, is DGGITQSPKYLFRKEGQNVTLSCEQNLNHDAMYWYRQDPGQGLRLIYYSQIVNDFQKGDIAEGYSVSREKKESFPLTVTSAQKNPTAFYLCASSKTGGNIWTEAFFGQGTRLTVV.

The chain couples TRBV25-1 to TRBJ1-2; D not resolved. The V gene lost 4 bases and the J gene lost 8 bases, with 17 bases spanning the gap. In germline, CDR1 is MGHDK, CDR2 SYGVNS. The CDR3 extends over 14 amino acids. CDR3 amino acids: CASSGSGGTGGYTF. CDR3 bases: TGTGCCAGCAGTGGATCGGGAGGTACCGGGGGCTACACCTTC.

The CDR3 reads CASSSRSSYNEQFF. CDR3 bases: TGTGCCAGCTCCTCACGCAGCTCCTACAATGAGCAGTTCTTC. The chain carries TRBV18 and TRBJ2-1; D unclear. Germline V lookup: CDR1 KGHSH, CDR2 LQKENI. Deletions cut 6 bases from V and 0 bases from J, with 9 bases between. The CDR3 extends over 14 amino acids.

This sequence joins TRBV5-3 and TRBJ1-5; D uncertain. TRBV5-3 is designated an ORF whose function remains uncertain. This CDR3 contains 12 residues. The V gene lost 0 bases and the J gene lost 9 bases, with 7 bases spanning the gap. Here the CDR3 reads CARSLVIRPQHF. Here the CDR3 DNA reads TGTGCCAGAAGCTTGGTCATCAGGCCCCAGCATTTT.

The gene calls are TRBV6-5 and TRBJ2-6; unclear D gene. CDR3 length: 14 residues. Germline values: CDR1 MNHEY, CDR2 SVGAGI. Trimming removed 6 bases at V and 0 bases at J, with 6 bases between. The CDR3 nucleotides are TGTGCCAGCAGCGTGTTCTCTGGGGCCAACGTCCTGACTTTC. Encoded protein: CASSVFSGANVLTF.

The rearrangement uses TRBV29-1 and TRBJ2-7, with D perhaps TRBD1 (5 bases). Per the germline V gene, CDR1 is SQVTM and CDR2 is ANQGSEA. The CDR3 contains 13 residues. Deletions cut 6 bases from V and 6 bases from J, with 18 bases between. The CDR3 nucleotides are TGCAGCGTAGATACTTCAGGGAAGCGCGAGCAGTACTTC. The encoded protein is CSVDTSGKREQYF.

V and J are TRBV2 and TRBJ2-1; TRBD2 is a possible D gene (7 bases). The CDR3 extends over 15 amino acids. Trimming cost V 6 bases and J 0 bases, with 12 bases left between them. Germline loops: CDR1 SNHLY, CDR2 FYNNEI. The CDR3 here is CASSPRGASYNEQFF. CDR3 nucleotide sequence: TGTGCCAGCAGCCCTCGGGGGGCCTCCTACAATGAGCAGTTCTTC.

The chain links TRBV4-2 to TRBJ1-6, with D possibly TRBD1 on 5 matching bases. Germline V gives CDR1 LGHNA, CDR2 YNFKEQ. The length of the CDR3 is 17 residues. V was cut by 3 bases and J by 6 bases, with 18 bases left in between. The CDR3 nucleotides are TGTGCCAGCAGCCAGTACTCATCCACAGGCGCTAATTCACCCCTCCACTTT. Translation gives CASSQYSSTGANSPLHF.